The next 13 T cell receptor beta chains were all read from a single sample in a study of blood T cell repertoires in COVID-19. Method: immunoSEQ multiplex PCR; TCRdb's copy keeps in-frame clones and lacks some. The data contain some 260,000 clones, more than 65% of them singletons. The sequenced material came from peripheral blood. The receptors stem from a young woman with acute or convalescent COVID-19.

This rearrangement joins TRBV6-5 to TRBJ2-7; D perhaps matches TRBD2 (5 bases). V lost 6 bases, J lost 4 bases, and 13 bases lay in between. The germline CDR1 and CDR2 sequences are MNHEY and SVGAGI. CDR3 length equals 13 residues. CDR3 sequence: CASSHGVHYEQYF. The DNA of the CDR3 is TGTGCCAGCAGCCACGGGGTACATTACGAGCAGTACTTC.

The chain couples TRBV9 to TRBJ2-3; 8 nucleotides align to TRBD2. From germline, CDR1 is SGDLS and CDR2 YYNGEE. The V and J ends lost 3 bases and 5 bases, in that order; junction bases with no gene match: 5. This CDR3 region has 14 residues. As DNA, the CDR3 is TGTGCCAGCAGCGATATGGCGGGAGGAGATACGCAGTATTTT. Protein sequence: CASSDMAGGDTQYF.

The chain links TRBV29-1 to TRBJ2-1; TRBD1 matches 7 bases. The CDR3 runs 12 residues. The germline V gene has CDR1 SQVTM and CDR2 ANQGSEA. V lost 7 bases, J lost 5 bases, and 5 bases stayed unmatched. CDR3 sequence (DNA): TGCAGCGGTGGACAGGCCGACAATGAGCAGTTCTTC. This gives the protein CSGGQADNEQFF.

The CDR3 DNA is TGTGCCAGCAGTGAAAATGGGGCGGGATACTATGGCTACACCTTC. Its translation is CASSENGAGYYGYTF. The chain combines TRBV6-1 with TRBJ1-2; D may be TRBD1 (5 bases). The CDR3 consists of 15 residues. V was pared by 2 bases and J by 3 bases, with 13 bases between. The germline CDR1 and CDR2 sequences are MNHNS and SASEGT.

The chain recombines TRBV6-2 or TRBV6-3 with TRBJ2-7; a weak D match, TRBD1 (6 bases). CDR1 is MNHEY, CDR2 SVGEGT, per germline. The CDR3 is 16 amino acids. Trimming took off 2 bases at V and 4 bases at J, with 18 bases between the two ends. CDR3 DNA: TGTGCCAGCAGTTACCTCGGGCGGTCAAGGGGGTACGAGCAGTACTTC. Translation gives CASSYLGRSRGYEQYF.

V and J are TRBV7-3 and TRBJ2-1, with D maybe TRBD2 (5 bases). Germline V gene sequence: CDR1 SGHTA, CDR2 FQGTGA. The germline V and J ends were trimmed by 4 bases and 4 bases, with 8 bases remaining between them. The CDR3 sequence is 13 residues long. The CDR3 region is CASSSGLYNEQFF. CDR3 coding DNA: TGTGCCAGCAGCTCAGGACTTTACAATGAGCAGTTCTTC.

The V call is TRBV11-3, the J call TRBJ2-1, with a tentative D call TRBD2 (6 bases). The germline CDR1 and CDR2 sequences are SGHNT and YENEEA. The CDR3 length is 14 residues. Trimming removed 6 bases at V and 5 bases at J, with 14 bases between. The CDR3 loop is CASSPTSGDNEQFF. CDR3 sequence (DNA): TGTGCCAGCAGTCCTACTTCGGGAGACAATGAGCAGTTCTTC.

This rearrangement joins TRBV9 to TRBJ2-1; D perhaps matches TRBD2 (6 bases). The CDR3 runs 17 residues. Looked up from germline, CDR1 is SGDLS and CDR2 is YYNGEE. V was cut by 0 bases and J by 0 bases, with 13 bases left in between. CDR3 in amino acids: CASSVASASSSYNEQFF. In nucleotides, the CDR3 is TGTGCCAGCAGCGTAGCTAGCGCCAGTAGCTCCTACAATGAGCAGTTCTTC.

This clone was recorded only once. J is TRBJ2-5 and V is TRBV6-5, with TRBD2 identical over 9 bases. The CDR3 is made up of 14 amino acids. Germline V gene lookup returns CDR1 MNHEY and CDR2 SVGAGI. V lost 6 bases and J lost 3; bases outside the gene matches: 5. Here the CDR3 reads CASSRTSAKETQYF. Here the CDR3 DNA reads TGTGCCAGCAGCAGGACTAGCGCGAAAGAGACCCAGTACTTC.

The gene calls are TRBV7-2 and TRBJ2-1; TRBD2 agrees at 12 bases. The CDR3 is made up of 15 amino acids. Germline CDR1 is SGHTA and CDR2 is FQGNSA. The trim removed 3 bases at V and 10 bases at J, leaving 7 bases unmatched. DNA for the CDR3: TGTGCCAGCAGCTTTTCTTCTAGCGGGAGGGGCGAGCAGTTCTTC. The encoded protein is CASSFSSSGRGEQFF.

This chain connects TRBV5-6 to TRBJ2-7; TRBD2 matches 11 bases. The germline V gene encodes CDR1 SGHDT and CDR2 YYEEEE. The trim removed 4 bases at V and 1 base at J, leaving 7 bases unmatched. The CDR3 is 16 residues long. This chain's CDR3 is CASSLVAGGRSYEQYF. The CDR3 DNA sequence: TGTGCCAGCAGCCTAGTAGCGGGAGGGAGGTCCTACGAGCAGTACTTC.

This clone has more than one count but fewer than ten. The chain uses TRBV27 and TRBJ1-1, with 9 bases that match TRBD1. The CDR3 consists of 15 residues. Trimming at V came to 6 bases and at J to 5 bases, leaving 10 bases not matched to a gene. Germline V CDR1 and CDR2: MNHEY, SMNVEV (reference sequence). CDR3 loop: CASRPLGTGRTEAFF. In DNA form, the CDR3 reads TGTGCCAGCAGGCCCTTAGGGACAGGGCGAACTGAAGCTTTCTTT.

The chain carries TRBV30 and TRBJ2-7, with 8 bases lining up with TRBD2. This CDR3 has 16 residues. Germline CDR1 reads GTSNPN; CDR2 reads SVGIG (reference sequence). J lost 3 bases, V lost 5 bases, and 15 bases had no gene match. The CDR3 spells CAWSSSKVAGIYEQYF. CDR3 DNA: TGTGCCTGGTCCTCGTCCAAGGTAGCGGGAATCTACGAGCAGTACTTC.